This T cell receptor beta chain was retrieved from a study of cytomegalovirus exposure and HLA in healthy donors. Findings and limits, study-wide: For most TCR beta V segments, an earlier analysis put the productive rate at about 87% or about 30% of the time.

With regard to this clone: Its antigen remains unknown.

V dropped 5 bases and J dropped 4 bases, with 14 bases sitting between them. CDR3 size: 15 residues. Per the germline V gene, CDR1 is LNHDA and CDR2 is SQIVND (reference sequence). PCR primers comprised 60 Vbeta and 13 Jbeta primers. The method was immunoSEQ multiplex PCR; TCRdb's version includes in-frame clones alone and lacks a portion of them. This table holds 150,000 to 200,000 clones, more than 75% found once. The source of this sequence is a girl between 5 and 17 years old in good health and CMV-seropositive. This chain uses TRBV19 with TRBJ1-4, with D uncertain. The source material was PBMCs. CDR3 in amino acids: CASSARAIRNEKLFF. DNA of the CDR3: TGTGCCAGTAGTGCGCGCGCGATCCGTAATGAAAAACTGTTTTTT.